These T cell receptor beta chains were read from a single sample in a study of T cells after yellow fever vaccination. TCRdb called the 5' RACE reads again in MiXCR, with one record for every CDR3 protein. The table lists roughly 300,000 distinct CDR3 sequences, around 8.1% of them singletons. The source was PBMCs, collected around 45 days after the first yellow fever vaccination. These receptor sequences come from a man younger than 30 who received the YFV17D yellow fever vaccine. Each CDR3 is given with its conserved first and last residue. A D gene is named only where the DNA matches it firmly. Clone size is given for some rows only: seen once, a few or many times, or a class if the clone is expanded.

V gene	clone size	D gene	J gene	CDR3 DNA	CDR3 protein
TRBV5-1	many	NA	TRBJ1-6	TGCGCCAGCAGCTTGTGGTGGGGTCAGCCCCTCCACTTT	CASSLWWGQPLHF
TRBV7-8	NA	NA	TRBJ1-6	TGTGCCAGCAGCTTAGGGGGGGCTTGGGATAATTCACCCCTCCACTTT	CASSLGGAWDNSPLHF
TRBV7-2	many	NA	TRBJ2-5	TGTGCCAGCAGCTCCCACAGGGGAGGAGAGACCCAGTACTTC	CASSSHRGGETQYF
TRBV27	NA	TRBD1	TRBJ1-6	TGTGCCAGCAGTTCCCCGGGACAGGTGAATTCACCCCTCCACTTT	CASSSPGQVNSPLHF
TRBV5-1	few	NA	TRBJ1-1	TGCGCCAGCAGCTTTGCTGGATTTGGGGTTGGCACTGAAGCTTTCTTT	CASSFAGFGVGTEAFF
TRBV14	few	NA	TRBJ2-3	TGTGCCAGCAGCCAAGTTCGGCGGGGTACAGATACGCAGTATTTT	CASSQVRRGTDTQYF
TRBV5-1	NA	TRBD1	TRBJ2-3	TGCGCCAGCAGCCTCGACAGGGGCCCAGATACGCAGTATTTT	CASSLDRGPDTQYF
TRBV7-4	few	NA	TRBJ2-3	TGTGCCAGCAGCTTAGGTGGTATCCTCGGCACAGATACGCAGTATTTT	CASSLGGILGTDTQYF
TRBV4-1	few	NA	TRBJ1-1	TGCGCCAGCAGCCAACATCTTAACATGAACACTGAAGCTTTCTTT	CASSQHLNMNTEAFF
TRBV20-1	NA	TRBD1	TRBJ2-1	TGCAGTGCAAACACAGGGGGATCCTACAATGAGCAGTTCTTC	CSANTGGSYNEQFF
TRBV7-2	few	NA	TRBJ1-2	TGTGCCAGCAGTCAATGGGCCAGGGAGAGTGTAGGTGGCTACACCTTC	CASSQWARESVGGYTF
TRBV5-4	few	NA	TRBJ1-4	TGTGCCAGCAGCCCGCGAAAGGAGGGAACTAATGAAAAACTGTTTTTT	CASSPRKEGTNEKLFF
TRBV15	NA	TRBD1	TRBJ1-5	TGTGCCACCAGCAGTGGGGACAGGGAACGGCCCCAGCATTTT	CATSSGDRERPQHF
TRBV6-1	NA	NA	TRBJ1-6	TGTGCCAGTCAAGGACCGTCCTATAATTCACCCCTCCACTTT	CASQGPSYNSPLHF
TRBV5-1	few	TRBD1	TRBJ1-6	TGCGCCAGCAGCTTGGGGGACAGGTTGAATTCACCCCTCCACTTT	CASSLGDRLNSPLHF